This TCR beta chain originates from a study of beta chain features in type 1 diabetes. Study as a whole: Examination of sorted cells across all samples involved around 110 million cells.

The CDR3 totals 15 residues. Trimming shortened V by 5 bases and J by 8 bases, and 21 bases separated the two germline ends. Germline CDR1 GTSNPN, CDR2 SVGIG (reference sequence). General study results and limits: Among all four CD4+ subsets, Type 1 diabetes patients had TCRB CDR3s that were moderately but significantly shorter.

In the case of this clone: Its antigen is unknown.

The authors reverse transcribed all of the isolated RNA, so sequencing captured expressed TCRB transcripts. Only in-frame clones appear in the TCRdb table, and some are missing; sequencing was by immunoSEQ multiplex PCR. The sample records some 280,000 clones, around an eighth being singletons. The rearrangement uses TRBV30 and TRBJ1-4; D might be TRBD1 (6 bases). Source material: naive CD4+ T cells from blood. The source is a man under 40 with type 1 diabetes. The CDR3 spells CAWGRDITSGEKLFF. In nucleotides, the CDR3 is TGTGCCTGGGGACGGGACATTACCTCGGGCGAAAAACTGTTTTTT.